This paragraph reports one T cell receptor beta chain. This entry is derived from a study of control samples from healthy donors and cancer patients. Libraries were prepared by immunoSEQ multiplex PCR; TCRdb keeps only in-frame clonotypes and omits some of them. The sample holds approximately 100,000 clones; roughly 91% are singletons and the top ten take 19%. Germline V gene sequence: CDR1 PRHDT, CDR2 FYEKMQ (reference sequence). After removal of 6 bases from V and 4 bases from J, the junction contained 7 bases not matched to a gene. CDR3 length: 15 residues. This receptor was obtained from a man between 60 and 75 years old with lung cancer. The chain links TRBV13 to TRBJ2-1, with 9 bases lining up with TRBD2. Sequencing used PBMCs. The chain's CDR3 is CASRRAGGQYNEQFF. The CDR3 DNA reads TGTGCCAGCAGGCGGGCGGGGGGGCAGTACAATGAGCAGTTCTTC.